The present entry profiles one T cell receptor (beta chain) with its context. The data belong to a study of CD8 T cells in Susac syndrome. Study in general: Within the group of sequenced Susac syndrome patients, more than 5 had active disease and roughly eight were in remission.

Random-hexamer reverse transcription was applied to about 0.5 to 1 ug RNA. Each CDR3 protein is one row after TCRdb ran MiXCR on the immunoSEQ multiplex PCR reads. The top ten clones hold approximately 0.1% of a sample with 200,000 to 300,000 distinct CDR3 sequences, 90% to 97% of them seen once. The sequence was collected from a human donor with Susac syndrome. Sequenced material: CD4+ T cells from PBMCs.

CDR3 loop: CASSTTLGGFETQYF. CDR3 sequence (DNA): TGTGCCAGCAGCACTACCCTTGGGGGCTTTGAGACCCAGTACTTC. The chain is built from TRBV9 and TRBJ2-5, with D perhaps TRBD1 (6 bases). Looked up from germline, CDR1 is SGDLS and CDR2 is YYNGEE. With 4 bases removed from V and 5 bases from J, the gap between germline ends came to 18 bases. CDR3 length: 15 amino acids.